What follows are 13 T cell receptor beta chains derived from one specimen sequenced in a study of OX40 agonist ivuxolimab in advanced cancers. Measured with immunoSEQ multiplex PCR; TCRdb has only the in-frame clones, and not every one. The sample has more than 65,000 clones; 92% are singletons. Sequencing used CD4+ or CD8+ T cells sorted from blood, obtained in a trial of the OX40 agonist ivuxolimab. The receptor set was obtained from an adult with an advanced solid tumor such as melanoma, head and neck, liver or kidney cancer.

The chain joins TRBV14 to TRBJ1-6, with D tentatively TRBD1 (5 bases). Trimming left V 1 base short and J 8 bases short, with 24 bases between. Per germline, CDR1 SGHDN and CDR2 FVKESK. This CDR3 has 19 amino acids. The CDR3 protein is CASSQVFDRVRQGDSPLHF. The CDR3 region has the DNA TGTGCCAGCAGCCAAGTCTTTGATCGGGTCCGCCAGGGTGATTCACCCCTCCACTTT.

In this sample, this clone turned up once. The rearrangement links TRBV5-4 to TRBJ1-1; D not certain. V lost 7 bases and J 3 bases, leaving 19 bases between the germline ends. This CDR3 comprises 15 residues. Germline V gene data show CDR1 as SGHNT and CDR2 as YYREEE (reference sequence). The CDR3 nucleotides are TGTGCCAGCCCCGAGTGGCCCAGGAACTACACTGAAGCTTTCTTT. It yields the protein CASPEWPRNYTEAFF.

The J gene is TRBJ2-7, the V gene TRBV6-1; 9 bases are a match to TRBD1. CDR1 is MNHNS, CDR2 SASEGT, per germline. The trim removed 6 bases at V and 5 bases at J, leaving 11 bases unmatched. The CDR3 runs to 15 residues. The CDR3 DNA is TGTGCCAGCAGCCCGATACCGGGACAGGGCGACGAGCAGTACTTC. This sequence encodes CASSPIPGQGDEQYF.

This CDR3 reads CASSFSTVNTEAFF. The CDR3 DNA follows: TGTGCCAGCAGCTTCTCGACAGTAAACACTGAAGCTTTCTTT. The chain links TRBV7-9 to TRBJ1-1, with D possibly matching TRBD1 (5 bases). The V gene lost 3 bases and the J gene lost 2 bases, with 10 bases spanning the gap. This CDR3 is 14 amino acids long. Germline CDR1 SEHNR, CDR2 FQNEAQ (reference sequence). Looking up the rest from reference TRBV7-9 and TRBJ1-1 gives the full variable domain: DTGVSQNPRHKITKRGQNVTFRCDPISEHNRLYWYRQTLGQGPEFLTYFQNEAQLEKSRLLSDRFSAERPKGSFSTLEIQRTEQGDSAMYLCASSFSTVNTEAFFGQGTRLTVV.

The chain employs TRBV27 and TRBJ2-2; D gene ambiguous. CDR1 and CDR2 (germline): MNHEY, SMNVEV (reference sequence). The CDR3 extends over 14 amino acids. V was clipped by 3 bases and J by 1 base, with 6 bases between them. The CDR3 loop reads CASSFGKNTGELFF. Here the CDR3 DNA reads TGTGCCAGCAGTTTCGGCAAGAACACCGGGGAGCTGTTTTTT.

J is TRBJ2-5 and V is TRBV19; D is perhaps TRBD2 (6 bases). The germline V gene encodes CDR1 LNHDA and CDR2 SQIVND (reference sequence). The CDR3 is 13 amino acids. V shed 9 bases and J shed 2 bases, with 13 bases lying between them. The CDR3 DNA is TGTGCCAGCGGGGGTCCAGGACAAGAGACCCAGTACTTC. Translating it yields CASGGPGQETQYF.

J is TRBJ2-7 and V is TRBV6-1; 9 nucleotides agree with TRBD1. V trimming: 8 bases; J trimming: 3 bases; junction bases outside the gene matches: 8. Germline CDR1 MNHNS, CDR2 SASEGT. The CDR3 totals 14 residues. DNA of the CDR3: TGTGCCAGCGCAGCCGGGACAGGGATCTACGAGCAGTACTTC. Translated, it gives CASAAGTGIYEQYF.

The table lists this clone with a count of one. The V gene is TRBV2, the J gene TRBJ1-2; TRBD1 might be the D (5 bases). Deletions cut 2 bases from V and 3 bases from J, with 16 bases between. The CDR3 is 16 amino acids. CDR1 is SNHLY, CDR2 FYNNEI, per germline. This CDR3 is CASSEKWARGDYGYTF. In DNA, the CDR3 is TGTGCCAGCAGTGAAAAATGGGCCCGGGGCGACTATGGCTACACCTTC.

The chain joins TRBV5-6 to TRBJ2-1; D perhaps matches TRBD2 (5 bases). The CDR3 has 13 amino acids. Trimming stripped 1 base from V and 7 bases from J, with 9 bases between. Looked up from germline, CDR1 is SGHDT and CDR2 is YYEEEE. In DNA form, the CDR3 reads TGTGCCAGCAGCTTGTCGGGGTATAATGAGCAGTTCTTC. Protein: CASSLSGYNEQFF.

The V call is TRBV5-4, the J call TRBJ2-3, with D perhaps TRBD2 (6 bases). CDR3 length equals 16 residues. Trimming took 1 base from V and 0 from J, leaving 12 bases between them. Germline CDR1 reads SGHNT; CDR2 reads YYREEE (reference sequence). The CDR3 is CASSLPPSVSTDTQYF. CDR3 in DNA: TGTGCCAGCAGCTTGCCCCCTAGCGTTAGCACAGATACGCAGTATTTT.

The chain joins TRBV5-1 to TRBJ2-1; possibly TRBD1 for D (6 bases). In germline, CDR1 is SGHRS, CDR2 YFSETQ. Trimming removed 4 bases at V and 2 bases at J, with 13 bases between. CDR3 length: 15 residues. The CDR3 loop reads CASSVTGETYNEQFF. CDR3 coding DNA: TGCGCCAGCAGCGTGACAGGTGAAACCTACAATGAGCAGTTCTTC.

The CDR3: CASSLFAGQPQHF. CDR3 coding DNA: TGTGCCAGCAGTTTATTCGCGGGTCAGCCCCAGCATTTT. J is TRBJ1-5 and V is TRBV27; D gene ambiguous. The germline gives CDR1 MNHEY, CDR2 SMNVEV (reference sequence). The V end was cut by 1 base, the J end by 6 bases, with 7 bases between. The CDR3 has 13 residues.

This chain joins TRBV7-8 and TRBJ2-1; 10 positions match TRBD2. The J segment lost 10 bases and the V segment lost 4 bases, leaving 7 bases of the junction unmatched. This CDR3 contains 14 residues. The germline V gene has CDR1 SGHVS and CDR2 FQNEAQ. In DNA, the CDR3 is TGTGCCAGCAGCTCGAGGACTAGCGGAGGGGAGCAGTTCTTC. Amino acids: CASSSRTSGGEQFF.